These 18 T cell receptor beta chains came from one sample sequenced in a study of blood T cell repertoires in COVID-19. Profiled with immunoSEQ multiplex PCR; TCRdb holds only in-frame clones, not every one. The sample lists approximately 180,000 clones, 87% occurring once. The sequencing input was peripheral blood. The receptor source for this set is a man in his forties with active or convalescent COVID-19.

V gene TRBV29-1 combines with J gene TRBJ2-3; 8 nucleotides align to TRBD2. Per the germline V gene, CDR1 is SQVTM and CDR2 is ANQGSEA. CDR3 length equals 15 residues. After removal of 4 bases from V and 0 bases from J, the junction contained 6 bases not matched to a gene. In DNA form, the CDR3 reads TGCAGCGTTGGGGGCGGGGGGCCGAGCACAGATACGCAGTATTTT. Protein sequence: CSVGGGGPSTDTQYF.

The chain employs TRBV28 and TRBJ1-5, with D tentatively TRBD1 (5 bases). The ends were cut back, 1 base at V and 4 bases at J, with 11 bases in the middle. Germline assignment: CDR1 MDHEN and CDR2 SYDVKM. The CDR3 contains 15 residues. The CDR3 DNA sequence: TGTGCCAGCAGTTTATCAGGGTGGAGAAATCAGCCCCAGCATTTT. It specifies CASSLSGWRNQPQHF.

V is TRBV25-1 and J is TRBJ1-1; unclear D gene. The germline V and J ends were trimmed by 4 bases and 1 base, with 7 bases remaining between them. Germline loops: CDR1 MGHDK, CDR2 SYGVNS. This CDR3 has 13 amino acids. Written as DNA, the CDR3 is TGTGCCAGCAGTGGGTACGGGAACACTGAAGCTTTCTTT. This gives the protein CASSGYGNTEAFF.

This clone was seen repeatedly, ten times or more. V and J are TRBV30 and TRBJ2-3, with 7 positions matching TRBD2. The CDR3 sequence is 14 residues long. The germline gives CDR1 GTSNPN, CDR2 SVGIG (reference sequence). After removal of 2 bases from V and 3 bases from J, the junction contained 5 bases not matched to a gene. CDR3 in amino acids: CAWSSGVGTDTQYF. CDR3 coding DNA: TGTGCCTGGAGTAGCGGGGTTGGGACAGATACGCAGTATTTT.

This clone was counted between two and nine times. This chain links TRBV6-1 with TRBJ1-5; D gene uncertain. In germline, CDR1 is MNHNS, CDR2 SASEGT. The CDR3 totals 15 residues. Trimming stripped 3 bases from V and 4 bases from J, with 13 bases between. The CDR3 here is CASSDGAAGNQPQHF. The CDR3 DNA follows: TGTGCCAGCAGTGACGGAGCGGCAGGAAATCAGCCCCAGCATTTT.

This chain connects TRBV9 to TRBJ2-3; D is ambiguous. V shed 0 bases and J shed 3 bases, with 5 bases lying between them. Germline CDR1 SGDLS, CDR2 YYNGEE. The CDR3 loop spans 13 amino acids. The CDR3 loop reads CASSVEETDTQYF. CDR3 nucleotides: TGTGCCAGCAGCGTAGAAGAGACAGATACGCAGTATTTT.

The chain's CDR3 is CASTPDRGLSPLHF. DNA of the CDR3: TGTGCCAGCACCCCGGACAGGGGGCTTTCACCCCTCCACTTT. This rearrangement joins TRBV6-5 to TRBJ1-6; 11 nucleotides agree with TRBD1. The CDR3 has 14 amino acids. The V gene end was trimmed by 7 bases and the J gene end by 9 bases; junction bases not matched to a gene: 5. Germline assignment: CDR1 MNHEY and CDR2 SVGAGI.

V and J are TRBV3-1 (or the pseudogene TRBV3-2) and TRBJ1-4; maybe TRBD1 (6 bases). Per germline, CDR1 LGHDT and CDR2 YNNKEL (reference sequence). Trimming removed 4 bases at V and 7 bases at J, with 16 bases between. The CDR3 consists of 15 residues. The CDR3 DNA is TGTGCCAGCAGCCGAGCCAACAGGGTAGGTGAAAAACTGTTTTTT. It yields the protein CASSRANRVGEKLFF.

This sequence joins TRBV12-3 or TRBV12-4 and TRBJ1-2; D uncertain. Trimming stripped 3 bases from V and 5 bases from J, with 10 bases between. The CDR3 loop spans 13 amino acids. The chain's CDR3 is CASSFGRSYGYTF. DNA of the CDR3: TGTGCCAGCAGTTTTGGCAGGTCATATGGCTACACCTTC.

V is TRBV27 and J is TRBJ2-7, with 11 bases that match TRBD1. The CDR3 has 15 amino acids. With V trimmed by 5 bases and J by 4 bases, 7 bases remained unmatched. The germline gives CDR1 MNHEY, CDR2 SMNVEV (reference sequence). The CDR3 nucleotides are TGTGCCAGCAGTCTCAGGACAGGGGGCTTTTACGAGCAGTACTTC. Translation: CASSLRTGGFYEQYF.

V gene TRBV5-4 combines with J gene TRBJ1-1; 9 nucleotides agree with TRBD1. The CDR3 is 14 amino acids. V was clipped by 4 bases and J by 6 bases; unmatched bases: 7. Germline-derived CDR1 and CDR2 are SGHNT and YYREEE (reference sequence). The CDR3 sequence is CASSQGQGISEAFF. The DNA of the CDR3 is TGTGCCAGCAGCCAGGGACAGGGTATCTCTGAAGCTTTCTTT.

The V gene is TRBV7-2, the J gene TRBJ1-3; D not certain. Germline loops: CDR1 SGHTA, CDR2 FQGNSA. The CDR3 is 16 residues long. The V and J ends lost 5 bases and 0 bases respectively, with 14 bases between them. CDR3: CASSLDGLSSGNTIYF. The CDR3 DNA follows: TGTGCCAGCAGCCTGGACGGACTCAGCTCTGGAAACACCATATATTTT.

The rearrangement uses TRBV18 and TRBJ2-5; 10 nucleotides line up with TRBD2. The V gene end was trimmed by 3 bases and the J gene end by 1 base; junction bases not matched to a gene: 8. The CDR3 is 17 amino acids. CDR1 is KGHSH, CDR2 LQKENI, per germline. Here the CDR3 DNA reads TGTGCCAGCTCACCCTGGAGCGGGGGGGGCCGCCAAGAGACCCAGTACTTC. Amino acid sequence: CASSPWSGGGRQETQYF.

V is TRBV29-1 and J is TRBJ2-2, with D maybe TRBD2 (5 bases). V shed 3 bases and J shed 1 base, with 12 bases lying between them. The germline CDR1 and CDR2 sequences are SQVTM and ANQGSEA. The CDR3 runs 15 residues. This CDR3 is CSVDLHRGNTGELFF. The CDR3 DNA sequence: TGCAGCGTTGACCTCCATCGGGGGAACACCGGGGAGCTGTTTTTT.

The chain couples TRBV5-5 to TRBJ1-2, with D possibly matching TRBD1 (5 bases). Germline CDR1 SGHKS, CDR2 YYEKEE (reference sequence). Between the trimmed V and J ends, which lost 2 bases and 2 bases, there was a span of 13 bases. The CDR3 totals 15 residues. The CDR3 spells CASSLSGRVNYGYTF. CDR3 coding DNA: TGTGCCAGCAGCTTAAGTGGCAGGGTGAACTATGGCTACACCTTC. The full variable domain, rest sourced from reference TRBV5-5 and TRBJ1-2, is DAGVTQSPTHLIKTRGQQVTLRCSPISGHKSVSWYQQVLGQGPQFIFQYYEKEERGRGNFPDRFSARQFPNYSSELNVNALLLGDSALYLCASSLSGRVNYGYTFGSGTRLTVV.

The chain is built from TRBV29-1 and TRBJ1-4; perhaps TRBD1 as D (5 bases). The V end lost 4 bases, the J end lost 3 bases, and 9 bases lay between the germline ends. The germline V gene encodes CDR1 SQVTM and CDR2 ANQGSEA. The CDR3 is made up of 13 amino acids. The CDR3 loop reads CSVGGEANEKLFF. CDR3 bases: TGCAGCGTTGGAGGGGAGGCTAATGAAAAACTGTTTTTT.

This clone was found once. This rearrangement joins TRBV6-2 or TRBV6-3 to TRBJ1-4; D is perhaps TRBD1 (5 bases). The CDR3 consists of 16 residues. Germline CDR1 and CDR2: MNHEY and SVGEGT. V was pared by 2 bases and J by 4 bases, with 14 bases between. The CDR3: CASSYGQDNDNEKLFF. The DNA of the CDR3 is TGTGCCAGCAGTTACGGGCAGGACAACGATAATGAAAAACTGTTTTTT.

The CDR3 reads CASSLARGLNTEAFF. The CDR3 DNA reads TGTGCCAGCAGCTTGGCCCGGGGTTTGAACACTGAAGCTTTCTTT. The chain is built from TRBV5-6 and TRBJ1-1; D is unclear. V lost 0 bases and J lost 0, with 9 bases in between. Germline loops: CDR1 SGHDT, CDR2 YYEEEE. The CDR3 is made up of 15 amino acids.